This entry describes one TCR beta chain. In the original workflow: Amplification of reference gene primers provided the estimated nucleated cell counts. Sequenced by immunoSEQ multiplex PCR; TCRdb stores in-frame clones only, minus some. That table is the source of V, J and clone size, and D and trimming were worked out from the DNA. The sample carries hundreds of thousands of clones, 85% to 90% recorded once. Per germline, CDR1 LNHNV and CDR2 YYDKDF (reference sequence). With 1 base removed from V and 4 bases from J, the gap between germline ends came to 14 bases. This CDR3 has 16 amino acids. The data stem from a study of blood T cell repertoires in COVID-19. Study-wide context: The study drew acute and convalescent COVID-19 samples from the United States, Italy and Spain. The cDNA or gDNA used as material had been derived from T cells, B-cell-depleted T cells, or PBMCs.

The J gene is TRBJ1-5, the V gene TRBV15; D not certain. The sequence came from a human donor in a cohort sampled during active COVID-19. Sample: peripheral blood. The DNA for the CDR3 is TGTGCCACCAGCAGAGCGAGGGTGAGGGAAAATCAGCCCCAGCATTTT. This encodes CATSRARVRENQPQHF.